A single sample is the source of the 11 T cell receptor beta chains below, sequenced in a study of blood T cell repertoires in COVID-19. This table comes from immunoSEQ multiplex PCR, and its TCRdb copy is limited to in-frame clones, with some not included. This sample carries 65,000 to 90,000 clones, roughly 89% of them seen once, and the ten largest clones take around 7.9%. Sequencing used peripheral blood. The source of these receptors is a man between 25 and 39 years old with acute or convalescent COVID-19.

The J gene is TRBJ2-7, the V gene TRBV28; the D is unclear. With 1 base removed from V and 5 bases from J, the gap between germline ends came to 12 bases. Germline V CDR1 and CDR2: MDHEN, SYDVKM. This CDR3 region has 14 residues. The CDR3 loop reads CASSLSSGWDEQYF. The CDR3 nucleotides are TGTGCCAGCAGTTTATCATCGGGTTGGGACGAGCAGTACTTC. The complete variable domain, with remaining parts taken from reference TRBV28 and TRBJ2-7, reads DVKVTQSSRYLVKRTGEKVFLECVQDMDHENMFWYRQDPGLGLRLIYFSYDVKMKEKGDIPEGYSVSREKKERFSLILESASTNQTSMYLCASSLSSGWDEQYFGPGTRLTVT.

The CDR3 here is CASSEQGESHYGYTF. CDR3 DNA sequence: TGTGCCAGCAGTGAGCAGGGCGAGTCTCACTATGGCTACACCTTC. The rearrangement joins TRBV6-1 to TRBJ1-2; D perhaps matches TRBD1 (5 bases). Germline assignment: CDR1 MNHNS and CDR2 SASEGT. Trimming shortened V by 3 bases and J by 3 bases, and 14 bases separated the two germline ends. The CDR3 is made up of 15 amino acids.

The genes are TRBV4-1 and TRBJ1-5, with 7 bases aligning to TRBD1. Germline CDR1 reads MGHRA; CDR2 reads YSYEKL. With V trimmed by 2 bases and J by 7 bases, 2 bases remained unmatched. The CDR3 is made up of 13 amino acids. The CDR3 spells CASSQPGQQPQHF. CDR3 nucleotide sequence: TGCGCCAGCAGCCAACCGGGACAGCAGCCCCAGCATTTT.

The rearrangement links TRBV28 to TRBJ1-3; D is unresolved. There are 13 residues in the CDR3. Between the trimmed V and J ends, which lost 8 bases and 0 bases, there was a span of 8 bases. Germline values: CDR1 MDHEN, CDR2 SYDVKM. CDR3 in amino acids: CASEQNSGNTIYF. For the CDR3, the DNA is TGTGCCAGCGAACAAAACTCTGGAAACACCATATATTTT.

This rearrangement joins TRBV28 to TRBJ1-1, with 7 bases that match TRBD1. The germline V gene encodes CDR1 MDHEN and CDR2 SYDVKM. The CDR3 is 14 residues long. V shed 3 bases and J 1 base; nucleotides not matched to a gene: 2. CDR3 DNA sequence: TGTGCCAGCAGTTTCGCAGGGGGGAACACTGAAGCTTTCTTT. It specifies CASSFAGGNTEAFF.

The chain has TRBV27 and TRBJ1-2; D possibly corresponds to TRBD1 (5 bases). This CDR3 spans 14 amino acids. CDR1 MNHEY and CDR2 SMNVEV come from the germline V gene (reference sequence). Trimming took 2 bases from V and 2 from J, leaving 9 bases between them. The CDR3 nucleotides read TGTGCCAGCAGTTTAAGTCAGGGAAACTATGGCTACACCTTC. This codes for CASSLSQGNYGYTF.

This clone is deemed medium-sized. CDR3 DNA: TGTGCCAGCACTGGGCGGGACACCGGGGAGCTGTTTTTT. Protein: CASTGRDTGELFF. This chain connects TRBV6-4 to TRBJ2-2; the D gene is possibly TRBD2 (5 bases). The CDR3 is made up of 13 amino acids. V gave up 7 bases and J gave up 3 bases, with 9 bases separating them. Germline assignment: CDR1 MRHNA and CDR2 SNTAGT.

The gene calls are TRBV30 and TRBJ1-5; the match to TRBD1 covers 8 bases. CDR3 length: 14 residues. Germline V gene data show CDR1 as GTSNPN and CDR2 as SVGIG (reference sequence). Trimming cost V 1 base and J 6 bases; bases outside gene matches: 5. The CDR3 sequence is CAWSDQGAFQPQHF. CDR3 nucleotide sequence: TGTGCCTGGAGTGACCAGGGGGCTTTTCAGCCCCAGCATTTT.

This chain uses TRBV24-1 with TRBJ2-7, with 9 bases aligning to TRBD2. Germline V gives CDR1 KGHDR, CDR2 SFDVKD. CDR3 length equals 19 residues. Trimming removed 3 bases from V and 5 bases from J; junction bases left unmatched: 19. The CDR3 protein is CATSDNPGTSPLLKNEQYF. The CDR3, as DNA: TGTGCCACCAGTGATAACCCCGGGACTAGCCCCCTTTTGAAGAACGAGCAGTACTTC.

This sequence joins TRBV30 and TRBJ2-2, with 10 bases aligning to TRBD1. Germline values: CDR1 GTSNPN, CDR2 SVGIG (reference sequence). The CDR3 length is 16 residues. Germline trimming cut 2 bases from V and 8 bases from J; bases unmatched to any gene: 11. DNA for the CDR3: TGTGCCTGGAGTCTAGCCCCGGGACAGGGGTCGGGGGAGCTGTTTTTT. This sequence encodes CAWSLAPGQGSGELFF.

The rearrangement uses TRBV7-9 and TRBJ2-1; TRBD2 aligns across 11 bases. CDR1 is SEHNR, CDR2 FQNEAQ, per germline (reference sequence). The J segment lost 5 bases and the V segment lost 5 bases, leaving 5 bases of the junction unmatched. The CDR3 has 15 residues. The CDR3 is CASSELAGANNEQFF. The CDR3 bases are TGTGCCAGCAGCGAACTAGCGGGAGCCAACAATGAGCAGTTCTTC.